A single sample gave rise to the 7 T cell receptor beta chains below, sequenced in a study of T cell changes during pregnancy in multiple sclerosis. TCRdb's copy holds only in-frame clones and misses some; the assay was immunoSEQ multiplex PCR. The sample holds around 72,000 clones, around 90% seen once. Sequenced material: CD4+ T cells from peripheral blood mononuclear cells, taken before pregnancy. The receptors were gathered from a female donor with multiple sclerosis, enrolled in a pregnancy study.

In DNA, the CDR3 is TGTGCCAGCAGGGGACTTCAGGGGAACACTGAAGCTTTCTTT. Protein product: CASRGLQGNTEAFF. The chain joins TRBV6-1 to TRBJ1-1; a weak D match, TRBD1 (5 bases). V was trimmed by 6 bases and J by 1 base, leaving 12 bases between them. The CDR3 contains 14 residues. Germline lookup yields CDR1 MNHNS and CDR2 SASEGT.

CDR3 nucleotide sequence: TGTGCCAGCAGCTTAGATTGGGCTTCTGATGAGCAGTTCTTC. Translation: CASSLDWASDEQFF. The chain combines TRBV11-3 with TRBJ2-1, with unresolved D. The CDR3 sequence is 14 residues long. The V gene lost 0 bases and the J gene lost 8 bases, with 11 bases spanning the gap. Germline CDR1 is SGHNT and CDR2 is YENEEA.

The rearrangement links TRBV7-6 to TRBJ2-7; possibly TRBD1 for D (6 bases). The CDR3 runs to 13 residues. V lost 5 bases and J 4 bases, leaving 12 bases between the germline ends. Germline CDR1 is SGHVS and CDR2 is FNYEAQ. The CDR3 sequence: CASSNGQLYEQYF. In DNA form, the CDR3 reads TGTGCCAGCAGCAACGGACAGCTATACGAGCAGTACTTC. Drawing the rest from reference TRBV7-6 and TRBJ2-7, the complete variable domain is GAGVSQSPRYKVTKRGQDVALRCDPISGHVSLYWYRQALGQGPEFLTYFNYEAQQDKSGLPNDRFSAERPEGSISTLTIQRTEQRDSAMYRCASSNGQLYEQYFGPGTRLTVT.

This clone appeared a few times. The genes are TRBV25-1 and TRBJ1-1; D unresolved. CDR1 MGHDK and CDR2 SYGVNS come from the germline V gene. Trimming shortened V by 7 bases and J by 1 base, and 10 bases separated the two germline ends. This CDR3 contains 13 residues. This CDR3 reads CASTFRGNTEAFF. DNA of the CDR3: TGTGCCAGCACCTTTAGAGGGAACACTGAAGCTTTCTTT.

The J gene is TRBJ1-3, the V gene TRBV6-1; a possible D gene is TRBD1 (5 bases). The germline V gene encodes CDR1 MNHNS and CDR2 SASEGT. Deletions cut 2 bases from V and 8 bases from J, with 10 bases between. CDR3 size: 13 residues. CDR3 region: CASSESGRDTIYF. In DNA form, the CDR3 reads TGTGCCAGCAGTGAATCAGGGAGGGACACCATATATTTT.

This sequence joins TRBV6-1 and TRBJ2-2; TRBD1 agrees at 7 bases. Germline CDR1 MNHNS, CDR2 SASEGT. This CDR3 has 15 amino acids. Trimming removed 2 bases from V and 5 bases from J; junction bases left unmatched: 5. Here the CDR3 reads CASSEQGRGTGELFF. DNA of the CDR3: TGTGCCAGCAGTGAACAGGGCAGGGGGACCGGGGAGCTGTTTTTT.

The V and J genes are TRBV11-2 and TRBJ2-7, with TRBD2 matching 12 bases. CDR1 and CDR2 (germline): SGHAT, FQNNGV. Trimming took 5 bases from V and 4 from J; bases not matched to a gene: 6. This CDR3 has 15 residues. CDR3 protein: CASSLPLAGGYEQYF. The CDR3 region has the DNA TGTGCCAGCAGCCTCCCACTAGCGGGGGGTTACGAGCAGTACTTC.